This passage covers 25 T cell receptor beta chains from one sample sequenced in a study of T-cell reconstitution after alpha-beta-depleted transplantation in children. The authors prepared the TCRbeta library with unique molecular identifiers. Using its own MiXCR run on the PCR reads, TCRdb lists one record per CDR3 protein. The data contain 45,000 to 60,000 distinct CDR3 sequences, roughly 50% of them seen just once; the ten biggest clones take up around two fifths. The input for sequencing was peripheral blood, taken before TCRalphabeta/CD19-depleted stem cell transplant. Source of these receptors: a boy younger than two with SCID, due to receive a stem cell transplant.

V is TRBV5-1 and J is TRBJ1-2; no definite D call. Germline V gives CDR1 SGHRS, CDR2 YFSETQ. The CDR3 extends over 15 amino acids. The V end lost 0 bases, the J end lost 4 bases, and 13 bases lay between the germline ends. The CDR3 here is CASSLEDGSFYGYTF. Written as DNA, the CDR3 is TGCGCCAGCAGCTTGGAGGACGGCAGCTTCTATGGCTACACCTTC. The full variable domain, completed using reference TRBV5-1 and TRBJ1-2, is KAGVTQTPRYLIKTRGQQVTLSCSPISGHRSVSWYQQTPGQGLQFLFEYFSETQRNKGNFPGRFSGRQFSNSRSEMNVSTLELGDSALYLCASSLEDGSFYGYTFGSGTRLTVV.

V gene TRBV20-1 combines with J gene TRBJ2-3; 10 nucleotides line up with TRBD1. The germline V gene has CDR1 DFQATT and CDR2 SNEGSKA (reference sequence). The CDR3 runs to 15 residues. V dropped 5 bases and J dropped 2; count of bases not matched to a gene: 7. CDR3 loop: CSADSGTGDTDTQYF. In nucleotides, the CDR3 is TGCAGTGCTGATTCCGGGACAGGGGACACAGATACGCAGTATTTT.

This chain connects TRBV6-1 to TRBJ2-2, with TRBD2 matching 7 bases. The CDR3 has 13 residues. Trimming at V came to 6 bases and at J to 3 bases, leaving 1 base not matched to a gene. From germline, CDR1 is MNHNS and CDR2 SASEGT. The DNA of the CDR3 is TGTGCCAGCAGCGGACTAGACACCGGGGAGCTGTTTTTT. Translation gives CASSGLDTGELFF.

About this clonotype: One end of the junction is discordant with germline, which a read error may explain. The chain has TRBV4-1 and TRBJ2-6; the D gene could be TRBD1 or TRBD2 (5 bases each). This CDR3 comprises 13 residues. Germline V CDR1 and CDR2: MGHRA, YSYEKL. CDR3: CASRETGANVLTF. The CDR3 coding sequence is TGCGCAAGCAGGGAGACTGGGGCCAACGTCCTGACTTTC.

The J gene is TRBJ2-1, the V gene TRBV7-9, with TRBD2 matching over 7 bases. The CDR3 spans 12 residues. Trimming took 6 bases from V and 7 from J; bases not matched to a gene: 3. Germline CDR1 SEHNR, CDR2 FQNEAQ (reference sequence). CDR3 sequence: CASSAGRNEQFF. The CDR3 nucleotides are TGTGCCAGCAGTGCCGGGAGGAATGAGCAGTTCTTC.

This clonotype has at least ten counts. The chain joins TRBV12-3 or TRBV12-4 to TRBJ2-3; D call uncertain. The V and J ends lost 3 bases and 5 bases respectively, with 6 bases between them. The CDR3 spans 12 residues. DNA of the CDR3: TGTGCCAGCAGTTTGGGAAGAGATACGCAGTATTTT. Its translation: CASSLGRDTQYF.

CDR3 amino acids: CSARDVGRGDTGELFF. The DNA of the CDR3 is TGCAGTGCTAGAGATGTGGGACGGGGGGACACCGGGGAGCTGTTTTTT. The rearrangement links TRBV20-1 to TRBJ2-2; 7 bases map to TRBD2. The germline V gene encodes CDR1 DFQATT and CDR2 SNEGSKA (reference sequence). V shed 0 bases, J shed 3 bases, and the junction held 7 bases outside the gene matches. The CDR3 covers 16 residues.

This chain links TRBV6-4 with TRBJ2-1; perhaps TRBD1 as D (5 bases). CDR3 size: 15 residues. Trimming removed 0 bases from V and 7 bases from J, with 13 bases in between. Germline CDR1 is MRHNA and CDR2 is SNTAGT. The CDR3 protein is CASSDSSDQGNEQFF. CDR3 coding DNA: TGTGCCAGCAGTGACTCCTCGGATCAGGGAAATGAGCAGTTCTTC.

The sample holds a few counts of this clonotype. In DNA, the CDR3 is TGTGCCAGCAGTCCGGGACAGGGGACGGATGAGCAGTTCTTC. It is translated as CASSPGQGTDEQFF. The rearrangement uses TRBV12-3 or TRBV12-4 and TRBJ2-1, with TRBD1 matching over 10 bases. V was clipped by 5 bases and J by 8 bases; unmatched bases: 6. CDR3 length: 14 residues.

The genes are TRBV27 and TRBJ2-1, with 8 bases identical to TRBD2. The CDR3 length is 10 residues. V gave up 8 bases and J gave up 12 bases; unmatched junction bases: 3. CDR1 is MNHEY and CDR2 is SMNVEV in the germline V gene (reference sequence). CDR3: CASSGTRQFF. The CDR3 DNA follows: TGTGCCAGCTCCGGGACTAGGCAGTTCTTC.

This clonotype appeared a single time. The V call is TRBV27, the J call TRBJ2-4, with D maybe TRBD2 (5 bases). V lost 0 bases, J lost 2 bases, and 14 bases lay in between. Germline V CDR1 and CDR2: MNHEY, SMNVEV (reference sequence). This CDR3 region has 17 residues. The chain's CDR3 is CASSLSAGARTKNIQYF. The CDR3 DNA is TGTGCCAGCAGTTTATCGGCGGGTGCCCGGACCAAAAACATTCAGTACTTC.

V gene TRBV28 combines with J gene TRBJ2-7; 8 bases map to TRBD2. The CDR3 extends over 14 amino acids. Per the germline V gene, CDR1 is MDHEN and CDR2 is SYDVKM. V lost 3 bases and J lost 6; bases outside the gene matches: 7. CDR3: CASSLAAGVLEQYF. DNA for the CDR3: TGTGCCAGCAGTTTGGCAGCGGGGGTACTCGAGCAGTACTTC.

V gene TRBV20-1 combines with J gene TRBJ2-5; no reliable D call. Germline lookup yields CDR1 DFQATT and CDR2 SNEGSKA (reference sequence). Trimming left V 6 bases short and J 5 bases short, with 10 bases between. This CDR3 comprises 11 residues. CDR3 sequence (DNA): TGCAGTGCCCCGATGATGGAGACCCAGTACTTC. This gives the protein CSAPMMETQYF.

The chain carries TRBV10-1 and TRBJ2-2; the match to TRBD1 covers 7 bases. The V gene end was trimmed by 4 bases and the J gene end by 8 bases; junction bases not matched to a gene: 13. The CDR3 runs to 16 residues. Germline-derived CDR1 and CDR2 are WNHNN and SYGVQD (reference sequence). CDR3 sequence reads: CASSVGTEAGPGELFF. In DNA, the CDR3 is TGCGCCAGCAGTGTAGGGACAGAAGCCGGCCCTGGGGAGCTGTTTTTT.

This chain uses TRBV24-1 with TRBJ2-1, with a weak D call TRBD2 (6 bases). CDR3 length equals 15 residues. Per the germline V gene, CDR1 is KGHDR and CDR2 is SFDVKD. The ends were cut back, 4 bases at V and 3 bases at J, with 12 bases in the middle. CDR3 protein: CATSERGSLYNEQFF. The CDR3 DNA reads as TGTGCCACCAGTGAACGGGGGTCCCTCTACAATGAGCAGTTCTTC.

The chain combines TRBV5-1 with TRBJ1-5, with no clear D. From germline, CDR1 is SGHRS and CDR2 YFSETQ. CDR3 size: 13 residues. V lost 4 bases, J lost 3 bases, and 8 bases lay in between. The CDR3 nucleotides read TGCGCCAGCAGCCCCGGAATCAATCAGCCCCAGCATTTT. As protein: CASSPGINQPQHF. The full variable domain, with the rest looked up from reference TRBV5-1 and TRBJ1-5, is KAGVTQTPRYLIKTRGQQVTLSCSPISGHRSVSWYQQTPGQGLQFLFEYFSETQRNKGNFPGRFSGRQFSNSRSEMNVSTLELGDSALYLCASSPGINQPQHFGDGTRLSIL.

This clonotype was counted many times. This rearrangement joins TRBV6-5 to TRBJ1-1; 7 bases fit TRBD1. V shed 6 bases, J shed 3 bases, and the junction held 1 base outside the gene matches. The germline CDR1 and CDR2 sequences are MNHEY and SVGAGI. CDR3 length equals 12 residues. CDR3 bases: TGTGCCAGCAGGACAGGGTACACTGAAGCTTTCTTT. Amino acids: CASRTGYTEAFF.

In DNA form, the CDR3 reads TGTGCCAGCAGCCCCGACTGGGGCACTGAAGCTTTCTTT. It encodes CASSPDWGTEAFF. V usage is TRBV3-1 and J usage is TRBJ1-1; D is ambiguous. The CDR3 totals 13 residues. V lost 4 bases and J 4 bases, leaving 10 bases between the germline ends. Germline CDR1 reads LGHDT; CDR2 reads YNNKEL (reference sequence). Complete variable domain (other parts from reference TRBV3-1 and TRBJ1-1): DTAVSQTPKYLVTQMGNDKSIKCEQNLGHDTMYWYKQDSKKFLKIMFSYNNKELIINETVPNRFSPKSPDKAHLNLHINSLELGDSAVYFCASSPDWGTEAFFGQGTRLTVV.

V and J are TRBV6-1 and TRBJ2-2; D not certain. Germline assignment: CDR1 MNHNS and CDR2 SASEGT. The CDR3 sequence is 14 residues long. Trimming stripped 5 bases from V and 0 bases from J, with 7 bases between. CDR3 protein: CASSTGANTGELFF. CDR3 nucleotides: TGTGCCAGCAGTACCGGAGCGAACACCGGGGAGCTGTTTTTT.

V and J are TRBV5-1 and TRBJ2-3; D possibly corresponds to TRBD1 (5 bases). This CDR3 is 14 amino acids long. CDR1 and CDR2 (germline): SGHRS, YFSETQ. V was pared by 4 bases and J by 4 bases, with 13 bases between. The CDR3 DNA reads TGCGCCAGCAGCCCAGGGTATCGTCCAGATACGCAGTATTTT. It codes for CASSPGYRPDTQYF. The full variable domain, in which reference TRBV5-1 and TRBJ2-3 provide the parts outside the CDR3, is KAGVTQTPRYLIKTRGQQVTLSCSPISGHRSVSWYQQTPGQGLQFLFEYFSETQRNKGNFPGRFSGRQFSNSRSEMNVSTLELGDSALYLCASSPGYRPDTQYFGPGTRLTVL.

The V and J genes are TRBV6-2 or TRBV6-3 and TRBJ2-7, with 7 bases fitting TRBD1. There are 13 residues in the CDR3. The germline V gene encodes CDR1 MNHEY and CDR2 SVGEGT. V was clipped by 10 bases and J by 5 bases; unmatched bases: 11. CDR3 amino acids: CATTPGQSNEQYF. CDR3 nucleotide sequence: TGTGCCACTACCCCGGGACAGAGCAACGAGCAGTACTTC.

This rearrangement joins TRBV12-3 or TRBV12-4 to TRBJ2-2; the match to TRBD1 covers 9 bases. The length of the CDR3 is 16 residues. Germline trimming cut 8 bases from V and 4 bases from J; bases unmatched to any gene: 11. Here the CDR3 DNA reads TGTGCCAGCTGGGGGCTACAGGGGGCGGGCACCGGGGAGCTGTTTTTT. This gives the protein CASWGLQGAGTGELFF.

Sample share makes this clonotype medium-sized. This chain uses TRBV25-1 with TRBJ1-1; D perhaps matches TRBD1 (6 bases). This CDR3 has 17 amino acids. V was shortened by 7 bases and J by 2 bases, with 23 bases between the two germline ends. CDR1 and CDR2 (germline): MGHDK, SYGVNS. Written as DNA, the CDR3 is TGTGCCAGCACCAAGGAACAGGGTTGGGGTGGAAACACTGAAGCTTTCTTT. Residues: CASTKEQGWGGNTEAFF.

The CDR3 sequence is CASSESQGAAGGYTF. The CDR3 DNA sequence: TGTGCCAGCAGTGAATCCCAGGGGGCGGCTGGTGGCTACACCTTC. This chain connects TRBV25-1 to TRBJ1-2; TRBD1 aligns across 8 bases. Trimming cost V 1 base and J 7 bases; bases outside gene matches: 8. Per germline, CDR1 MGHDK and CDR2 SYGVNS. CDR3 length: 15 amino acids.

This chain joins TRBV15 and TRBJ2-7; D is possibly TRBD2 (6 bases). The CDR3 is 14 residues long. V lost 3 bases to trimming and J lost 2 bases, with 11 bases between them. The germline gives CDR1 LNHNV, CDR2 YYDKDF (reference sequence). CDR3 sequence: CATSRDTGAYEQYF. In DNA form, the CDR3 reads TGTGCCACCAGCAGGGACACGGGAGCCTACGAGCAGTACTTC.